Each of the 11 T cell receptor beta chains below was sequenced from the same sample in a study of shared clonotypes between healthy human individuals. Data came from immunoSEQ multiplex PCR; TCRdb stores just in-frame clones and leaves some out. The sample includes around 1.9 million clones, around 93% of them seen just once. Positively selected for CCR7, the CD45RO-negative cells used as naive CD8 cells excluded terminally differentiated effector memory CD45RA+ cells. The sequencing sample was made of naive CD8+ T cells from PBMCs. The receptors shown here come from a man younger than 30 in good health. Some clones in this sample may be carry-over from other donors' samples.

V usage is TRBV7-8 and J usage is TRBJ2-7; 8 bases match TRBD2. Germline V CDR1 and CDR2: SGHVS, FQNEAQ. The trim removed 6 bases at V and 5 bases at J, leaving 15 bases unmatched. The CDR3 sequence is 16 residues long. As DNA, the CDR3 is TGTGCCAGCAGTTACCCTCCCAGCGGGAGTTTCGACGAGCAGTACTTC. It encodes CASSYPPSGSFDEQYF.

This chain links TRBV19 with TRBJ1-4; TRBD1 matches at 9 bases. V shed 6 bases and J 8 bases; nucleotides not matched to a gene: 10. CDR1 LNHDA and CDR2 SQIVND come from the germline V gene (reference sequence). The CDR3 loop spans 15 amino acids. CDR3 region: CASRGQGVGIEKLFF. The CDR3 DNA follows: TGTGCCAGTAGGGGACAGGGTGTCGGGATAGAAAAACTGTTTTTT.

The chain combines TRBV6-1 with TRBJ1-5, with 12 bases lining up with TRBD1. Germline CDR1 and CDR2: MNHNS and SASEGT. The CDR3 is made up of 14 amino acids. The trim removed 11 bases at V and 5 bases at J, leaving 7 bases unmatched. CDR3 nucleotides: TGTGCCGGCGGAAGGGACAGGGGGCATCAGCCCCAGCATTTT. Amino acids: CAGGRDRGHQPQHF.

V and J are TRBV7-9 and TRBJ2-7; 12 bases agree with TRBD1. Germline-derived CDR1 and CDR2 are SEHNR and FQNEAQ (reference sequence). This CDR3 has 16 residues. The V gene end was trimmed by 5 bases and the J gene end by 6 bases; junction bases not matched to a gene: 11. This chain's CDR3 is CASSTGRDRGPGEQYF. In DNA form, the CDR3 reads TGTGCCAGCAGCACAGGTCGGGACAGGGGGCCTGGCGAGCAGTACTTC.

V is TRBV5-1 and J is TRBJ1-1, with unresolved D. Trimming stripped 3 bases from V and 0 bases from J, with 12 bases between. The CDR3 runs 15 residues. Germline V gene lookup returns CDR1 SGHRS and CDR2 YFSETQ. CDR3 protein: CASSWETGMNTEAFF. The CDR3 coding sequence is TGCGCCAGCAGCTGGGAGACCGGGATGAACACTGAAGCTTTCTTT.

The chain combines TRBV2 with TRBJ2-7, with D possibly matching TRBD1 (6 bases). CDR1 is SNHLY, CDR2 FYNNEI, per germline. The CDR3 runs 16 residues. The V end was cut by 2 bases, the J end by 2 bases, with 16 bases between. The CDR3 nucleotides are TGTGCCAGCAGTGAACCCCCAGCAGGGGTGGCCTACGAGCAGTACTTC. Translating it yields CASSEPPAGVAYEQYF.

The genes are TRBV7-6 and TRBJ2-3; D is undetermined. CDR1 is SGHVS, CDR2 FNYEAQ, per germline. Trimming left V 5 bases short and J 6 bases short, with 9 bases between. CDR3 size: 12 residues. The CDR3 nucleotides read TGTGCCAGCAGCATAATGTTGGATACGCAGTATTTT. The encoded protein is CASSIMLDTQYF.

This chain uses TRBV7-9 with TRBJ2-5, with 8 bases lining up with TRBD2. Germline V gives CDR1 SEHNR, CDR2 FQNEAQ (reference sequence). V shed 3 bases, J shed 5 bases, and the junction held 8 bases outside the gene matches. The CDR3 has 15 amino acids. The CDR3 loop is CASSFPAGAHETQYF. CDR3 nucleotides: TGTGCCAGCAGCTTTCCAGCGGGAGCTCACGAGACCCAGTACTTC.

The DNA of the CDR3 is TGTGCCAGCACTCTTCTGATGCAGGGGGCCCTTAACTATGGCTACACCTTC. Protein sequence: CASTLLMQGALNYGYTF. The V call is TRBV28, the J call TRBJ1-2; TRBD1 matches at 8 bases. CDR1 is MDHEN, CDR2 SYDVKM, per germline. V dropped 7 bases and J dropped 1; count of bases not matched to a gene: 14. The CDR3 loop spans 17 amino acids.

The chain carries TRBV19 and TRBJ2-3, with D perhaps TRBD1 or TRBD2 (6 bases each). The CDR3 extends over 14 amino acids. Deletions cut 8 bases from V and 1 base from J, with 13 bases between. The germline V gene encodes CDR1 LNHDA and CDR2 SQIVND (reference sequence). In DNA, the CDR3 is TGTGCCAGTGGGCCGGGGGCTCGCACAGATACGCAGTATTTT. The encoded protein is CASGPGARTDTQYF.

The V gene is TRBV29-1, the J gene TRBJ2-1; tentatively, D is TRBD2 (6 bases). This CDR3 comprises 13 residues. CDR1 is SQVTM and CDR2 is ANQGSEA in the germline V gene. CDR3 sequence: CSVLGGVVNEQFF. In DNA form, the CDR3 reads TGCAGTGTTCTCGGGGGAGTAGTCAATGAGCAGTTCTTC.